This TCR beta chain was obtained from a study of blood T cell repertoires in COVID-19. Overall study context: Researchers got acute and convalescent COVID-19 samples from the United States, Italy and Spain.

Deletions cut 2 bases from V and 1 base from J, with 10 bases between. This CDR3 has 15 residues. Germline V gives CDR1 KGHDR, CDR2 SFDVKD. Data came from immunoSEQ multiplex PCR; TCRdb stores just in-frame clones and leaves some out. This table holds roughly 200,000 clones, about 91% found once. The rearrangement joins TRBV24-1 to TRBJ2-5, with a tentative D call TRBD2 (5 bases). Sequenced material: peripheral blood. The clonotype originates from a young woman with acute or convalescent COVID-19. The CDR3 here is CATSDYRLPQETQYF. CDR3 nucleotide sequence: TGTGCCACCAGTGATTATAGACTACCCCAAGAGACCCAGTACTTC.